The 6 T cell receptor beta chains presented below share a single source sample, sequenced in a study of Graves' ophthalmopathy and Graves' hyperthyroidism. Amplification targeted the TCR beta CDR3 regions, with RNA transcripts as the source material. Amplification began with first-round RT-PCR using HTBI primers, then second-round multiplex PCR was performed. Via MiXCR, TCRdb re-called the multiplex PCR reads, giving one row per CDR3 protein. The repertoire holds about 420,000 distinct CDR3 sequences, with 20% to 25% as singletons. Sequences were obtained from peripheral blood. The receptors here all came from a young woman with stable Graves' hyperthyroidism.

Many counts were recorded for this clonotype. The chain combines TRBV12-3 or TRBV12-4 with TRBJ1-2; D remains unclear. This CDR3 is built from 13 residues. Trimming took 6 bases from V and 2 from J, leaving 10 bases between them. The CDR3 spells CASSPTGNYGYTF. CDR3 sequence (DNA): TGTGCCAGCAGCCCGACCGGGAACTATGGCTACACCTTC.

This clonotype occurred a few times. The chain uses TRBV11-1 and TRBJ2-7; TRBD1 matches 10 bases. Trimming at V came to 5 bases and at J to 2 bases, leaving 15 bases not matched to a gene. Germline V gene data show CDR1 as SGHAT and CDR2 as FQDESV (reference sequence). The CDR3 runs 18 residues. CDR3 residues: CASSQSGQGTPDPYEQYF. Written as DNA, the CDR3 is TGTGCCAGCAGCCAGTCGGGACAGGGGACCCCGGATCCCTACGAGCAGTACTTC.

This clonotype was found many times. The CDR3 DNA reads TGCAGCGTTGGCATTAGCACGGGCTACGAGCAGTACTTC. Translating gives CSVGISTGYEQYF. The V gene is TRBV29-1, the J gene TRBJ2-7, with no clear D. From germline, CDR1 is SQVTM and CDR2 ANQGSEA. V gave up 4 bases and J gave up 3 bases, with 13 bases separating them. The length of the CDR3 is 13 residues.

The chain joins TRBV24-1 to TRBJ2-7; D is possibly TRBD1 (6 bases). The CDR3 runs to 15 residues. CDR1 and CDR2 (germline): KGHDR, SFDVKD. V gave up 3 bases and J gave up 4 bases, with 15 bases separating them. Here the CDR3 reads CATSDGQSNGYEQYF. The CDR3 coding sequence is TGTGCCACCAGTGATGGACAGTCGAACGGATACGAGCAGTACTTC.

This clonotype turned up a few times. The CDR3 DNA reads TGTGCCAGCAGTGAAGGAGCGGGACTAGCCACCTACGAGCAGTACTTC. Its translation: CASSEGAGLATYEQYF. The chain employs TRBV6-1 and TRBJ2-7; 9 nucleotides match TRBD2. V was pared by 1 base and J by 2 bases, with 6 bases of the junction left unmatched. CDR1 is MNHNS and CDR2 is SASEGT in the germline V gene. The CDR3 runs 16 residues.

The J gene is TRBJ2-7, the V gene TRBV24-1; D may be TRBD2 (6 bases). Germline CDR1 and CDR2: KGHDR and SFDVKD. The ends were cut back, 9 bases at V and 4 bases at J, with 12 bases in the middle. This CDR3 is 12 amino acids long. CDR3 bases: TGTGCCACCGCGGGGAGCGAGTACGAGCAGTACTTC. Encoded protein: CATAGSEYEQYF.